The 26 T cell receptor beta chains given below trace back to one sample, sequenced in a study of shared clonotypes between healthy human individuals. Sequenced by immunoSEQ multiplex PCR; TCRdb stores in-frame clones only, minus some. The data show 550,000 to 700,000 clones, 55% to 85% seen once. Sequenced sample: memory CD4+ T cells sorted from blood. This sample's subset: CD45RA-negative fraction. The receptors originated from a woman in her twenties or thirties in good health.

This chain joins TRBV27 and TRBJ1-1; possibly TRBD1 for D (6 bases). Trimming cost V 1 base and J 2 bases, with 17 bases left between them. Germline CDR1 reads MNHEY; CDR2 reads SMNVEV (reference sequence). The CDR3 runs to 17 residues. CDR3 nucleotide sequence: TGTGCCAGCAGTTTATACCCGCCGACAGGTTTCAACACTGAAGCTTTCTTT. This encodes CASSLYPPTGFNTEAFF.

Comment on this clone: Other DNA sequences in the same sample also yield this CDR3. The V and J genes are TRBV28 and TRBJ2-7, with D unclear. This CDR3 contains 12 residues. V lost 6 bases, J lost 0 bases, and 6 bases lay in between. Looked up from germline, CDR1 is MDHEN and CDR2 is SYDVKM. In DNA, the CDR3 is TGTGCCAGCAGCCTTTACTCCTACGAGCAGTACTTC. Translation gives CASSLYSYEQYF.

This clone was seen a handful of times. The chain carries TRBV6-5 and TRBJ1-3; D call uncertain. V gave up 6 bases and J gave up 0 bases, with 6 bases separating them. The CDR3 spans 13 residues. Germline CDR1 is MNHEY and CDR2 is SVGAGI. The chain's CDR3 is CASSDFSGNTIYF. The CDR3, as DNA: TGTGCCAGCAGCGACTTCTCTGGAAACACCATATATTTT.

The rearrangement links TRBV28 to TRBJ2-5; 11 bases are a match to TRBD2. With the DNA end fitting TRBJ2-7 better, the J assignment may be wrong. The CDR3 length is 15 residues. Germline V gene data show CDR1 as MDHEN and CDR2 as SYDVKM. The CDR3: CASTPIAGGRYEQYF. The CDR3 DNA follows: TGTGCCAGCACCCCAATAGCGGGAGGGCGCTACGAGCAGTACTTC.

V and J are TRBV19 and TRBJ2-7; either TRBD1 or TRBD2 may supply D (5 bases each). The germline V and J ends were trimmed by 3 bases and 9 bases, with 18 bases remaining between them. The CDR3 has 14 amino acids. Germline loops: CDR1 LNHDA, CDR2 SQIVND (reference sequence). In DNA, the CDR3 is TGTGCCAGTAGTATGGGGGAGAATGACGGAGTGCAGTACTTC. This gives the protein CASSMGENDGVQYF.

This chain links TRBV5-1 with TRBJ1-2, with 11 positions matching TRBD1. V shed 4 bases, J shed 4 bases, and the junction held 6 bases outside the gene matches. The germline CDR1 and CDR2 sequences are SGHRS and YFSETQ. This CDR3 spans 15 amino acids. The CDR3 DNA reads as TGCGCCAGCAGCACCGGACAGGGGGCGGGCTATGGCTACACCTTC. Translating gives CASSTGQGAGYGYTF.

Comment on this clone: The junction does not match germline at one end; this may be a read error. J is TRBJ1-5 and V is TRBV11-3, with D possibly being TRBD1 (6 bases). Germline V gives CDR1 SGHNT, CDR2 YENEEA. The CDR3 totals 12 residues. The CDR3: CASSLTPPGGPF. CDR3 nucleotides: TGTGCCAGCAGCTTAACTCCCCCGGGGGGCCCGTTT.

The J gene is TRBJ2-3, the V gene TRBV4-2, with 7 bases matching TRBD2. V lost 1 base to trimming and J lost 3 bases; unmatched junction nucleotides: 7. The CDR3 loop spans 16 amino acids. Germline V gives CDR1 LGHNA, CDR2 YNFKEQ. The CDR3: CASSQALKRDTDTQYF. The CDR3 DNA follows: TGTGCCAGCAGCCAAGCTCTAAAGCGGGATACAGATACGCAGTATTTT.

The chain couples TRBV6-5 to TRBJ1-5, with 8 bases that match TRBD1. The CDR3 totals 15 residues. The trim removed 5 bases at V and 7 bases at J, leaving 10 bases unmatched. Germline assignment: CDR1 MNHEY and CDR2 SVGAGI. As DNA, the CDR3 is TGTGCCAGCAGTCCAGGGGGCCCCCAGGGACAGCCCCAGCATTTT. It is translated as CASSPGGPQGQPQHF.

This clone was picked up many times. The V gene is TRBV5-1, the J gene TRBJ2-2, with TRBD2 matching over 7 bases. Unmatched junction bases numbered 6, after V lost 6 bases and J lost 4 bases. Per the germline V gene, CDR1 is SGHRS and CDR2 is YFSETQ. The CDR3 length is 14 residues. Here the CDR3 reads CASTAGSGTGELFF. CDR3 bases: TGCGCCAGCACAGCGGGGAGCGGCACCGGGGAGCTGTTTTTT.

A few counts support this clone. The chain couples TRBV7-6 to TRBJ1-2; TRBD1 agrees at 10 bases. Germline CDR1 SGHVS, CDR2 FNYEAQ. The J segment lost 3 bases and the V segment lost 5 bases, leaving 3 bases of the junction unmatched. The CDR3 runs to 14 residues. CDR3: CASSPGTGDYGYTF. CDR3 nucleotides: TGTGCCAGCAGCCCAGGGACAGGGGACTATGGCTACACCTTC.

The chain uses TRBV5-1 and TRBJ2-7; 7 positions match TRBD1. Germline V gives CDR1 SGHRS, CDR2 YFSETQ. This CDR3 region has 15 residues. V lost 3 bases to trimming and J lost 2 bases; unmatched junction nucleotides: 8. CDR3 region: CASSSSGTAPYEQYF. The CDR3 nucleotides are TGCGCCAGCAGCTCTTCTGGGACAGCTCCCTACGAGCAGTACTTC. The full variable domain, its missing parts supplied by reference TRBV5-1 and TRBJ2-7, is KAGVTQTPRYLIKTRGQQVTLSCSPISGHRSVSWYQQTPGQGLQFLFEYFSETQRNKGNFPGRFSGRQFSNSRSEMNVSTLELGDSALYLCASSSSGTAPYEQYFGPGTRLTVT.

This sequence joins TRBV7-9 and TRBJ2-5; weak D call: TRBD1 (5 bases). V shed 4 bases and J shed 5 bases, with 11 bases lying between them. Germline lookup yields CDR1 SEHNR and CDR2 FQNEAQ (reference sequence). This CDR3 region has 13 residues. The CDR3 here is CASSSYRQETQYF. The CDR3 coding sequence is TGTGCCAGCAGCTCCTACCGACAGGAGACCCAGTACTTC.

In the case of this clone: Since a much larger clone is just one base distant, this may be a read error. The same CDR3 is also encoded by other DNA sequences in this sample. The V and J genes are TRBV5-1 and TRBJ2-1, with D tentatively TRBD1 (6 bases). Germline loops: CDR1 SGHRS, CDR2 YFSETQ. With 3 bases removed from V and 0 bases from J, the gap between germline ends came to 10 bases. This CDR3 contains 15 residues. The CDR3 protein is CASSSDSSSYNEQFF. CDR3 in DNA: TGCGCCAGCAGCTCGGACAGCAGCTCCTACAATGAGCAGTTCTTC.

The V gene is TRBV28, the J gene TRBJ1-5; perhaps TRBD1 as D (5 bases). The CDR3 consists of 14 residues. Per germline, CDR1 MDHEN and CDR2 SYDVKM. V was shortened by 7 bases and J by 2 bases, with 12 bases between the two germline ends. As DNA, the CDR3 is TGTGCCAGCACGAGGGGAAGCGGCAATCAGCCCCAGCATTTT. It codes for CASTRGSGNQPQHF.

The chain is built from TRBV27 and TRBJ2-4; perhaps TRBD2 as D (5 bases). The CDR3 has 13 amino acids. The germline gives CDR1 MNHEY, CDR2 SMNVEV (reference sequence). V was cut by 3 bases and J by 3 bases, with 6 bases left in between. The CDR3 reads CASSFGVKNIQYF. The CDR3 DNA reads as TGTGCCAGCAGTTTCGGGGTCAAAAACATTCAGTACTTC.

A word on this clone: The sample contains more than one DNA sequence encoding this CDR3. V is TRBV5-1 and J is TRBJ1-1; the D gene is possibly TRBD1 (6 bases). Trimming left V 0 bases short and J 2 bases short, with 8 bases between. The CDR3 covers 14 residues. CDR1 and CDR2 (germline): SGHRS, YFSETQ. Here the CDR3 reads CASSLGQANTEAFF. The CDR3 bases are TGCGCCAGCAGCTTGGGACAGGCCAACACTGAAGCTTTCTTT.

CDR3 residues: CATTISGANVLTF. The CDR3, as DNA: TGTGCCACCACGATCTCTGGGGCCAACGTCCTGACTTTC. The rearrangement uses TRBV6-1 and TRBJ2-6; D is undetermined. Trimming took off 10 bases at V and 0 bases at J, with 7 bases between the two ends. Germline CDR1 MNHNS, CDR2 SASEGT. The CDR3 length is 13 residues.

The V gene is TRBV5-4, the J gene TRBJ2-7; a weak D match, TRBD1 (5 bases). CDR1 and CDR2 (germline): SGHNT, YYREEE (reference sequence). This CDR3 has 13 amino acids. Trimming cost V 4 bases and J 1 base, with 9 bases left between them. CDR3: CASSHRQSYEQYF. Written as DNA, the CDR3 is TGTGCCAGCAGCCATCGACAGTCCTACGAGCAGTACTTC.

This rearrangement joins TRBV5-1 to TRBJ2-2; 9 bases align to TRBD1. CDR3 length: 15 residues. The germline CDR1 and CDR2 sequences are SGHRS and YFSETQ. The V segment lost 5 bases and the J segment 6 bases; nucleotides outside the gene matches: 8. CDR3 DNA sequence: TGCGCCAGCAGTACCGGGACAGGGTGGTCCGGGGAGCTGTTTTTT. Protein product: CASSTGTGWSGELFF.

This sequence joins TRBV28 and TRBJ2-1, with a tentative D call TRBD1 (6 bases). From germline, CDR1 is MDHEN and CDR2 SYDVKM. This CDR3 region has 14 residues. Trimming took off 6 bases at V and 1 base at J, with 10 bases between the two ends. The CDR3 DNA follows: TGTGCCAGCAGGACAGGAGGATCCTACAATGAGCAGTTCTTC. Translated, it gives CASRTGGSYNEQFF.

The CDR3 nucleotides read TGTGCCAGCAGTTTCACCCAAGGGACAGCTTCCTACGAGCAGTACTTC. It is translated as CASSFTQGTASYEQYF. This chain connects TRBV27 to TRBJ2-7, with 7 bases lining up with TRBD1. Germline V gene sequence: CDR1 MNHEY, CDR2 SMNVEV (reference sequence). CDR3 length: 16 residues. With 3 bases clipped from V and 1 base from J, the junction kept 9 bases outside the gene matches.

This clone was detected only a few times. This rearrangement joins TRBV5-1 to TRBJ1-1; 7 nucleotides line up with TRBD1. The CDR3 spans 15 residues. In germline, CDR1 is SGHRS, CDR2 YFSETQ. V gave up 0 bases and J gave up 5 bases; unmatched junction bases: 7. As DNA, the CDR3 is TGCGCCAGCAGCTTGGCAGGGGGTCGAGTAACTGAAGCTTTCTTT. It encodes CASSLAGGRVTEAFF. Together with reference TRBV5-1 and TRBJ1-1, the CDR3 gives the full variable domain: KAGVTQTPRYLIKTRGQQVTLSCSPISGHRSVSWYQQTPGQGLQFLFEYFSETQRNKGNFPGRFSGRQFSNSRSEMNVSTLELGDSALYLCASSLAGGRVTEAFFGQGTRLTVV.

In this sample, this clone turned up a few times. This rearrangement joins TRBV10-1 to TRBJ2-5; unclear D gene. Germline lookup yields CDR1 WNHNN and CDR2 SYGVQD (reference sequence). The CDR3 runs to 13 residues. Trimming left V 0 bases short and J 0 bases short, with 2 bases between. As DNA, the CDR3 is TGCGCCAGCAGTGAGTCGTACCAAGAGACCCAGTACTTC. As protein: CASSESYQETQYF.

Written as DNA, the CDR3 is TGTGCCAGCAGTATTTCGACAGGGCCTTCGGCCCAGCATTTT. It is translated as CASSISTGPSAQHF. This chain uses TRBV28 with TRBJ1-5; TRBD1 agrees at 7 bases. J was trimmed by 11 bases and V by 5 bases; bases with no gene match: 12. CDR1 is MDHEN and CDR2 is SYDVKM in the germline V gene. The length of the CDR3 is 14 residues.

The chain has TRBV7-9 and TRBJ2-6, with unresolved D. Germline V gene sequence: CDR1 SEHNR, CDR2 FQNEAQ (reference sequence). The ends were cut back, 7 bases at V and 1 base at J, with 17 bases in the middle. CDR3 length: 17 amino acids. For the CDR3, the DNA is TGTGCCAGCAACTTCAAGGGTCGTAGTTCTGGGGCCAACGTCCTGACTTTC. This encodes CASNFKGRSSGANVLTF.